Here is one T cell receptor beta chain with its context. Its antigen is not known. These data come from a study of beta chain features in type 1 diabetes. At the level of the study: Age, gender and cell yields were similar between patients and healthy donors. Investigators examined around 110 million sorted cells across all samples. Findings and caveats of the study: Compared with healthy donors, patients appeared to share more similar naive, central memory and regulatory TCRB repertoires.

V gave up 4 bases and J gave up 1 base; unmatched junction bases: 2. The CDR3 consists of 14 residues. The germline V gene encodes CDR1 SGHTS and CDR2 YDEGEE. Isolated RNA was reverse transcribed in full, so expressed TCRB transcripts were sequenced. Clones were read by immunoSEQ multiplex PCR, and TCRdb kept only the in-frame ones, dropping some. The sample consists of almost 350,000 clones, roughly 8% of them appearing once. The clonotype was recovered from a woman aged 18 to 35 in good health. Material: central memory CD4+ T cells from blood. V is TRBV5-8 and J is TRBJ2-1; 7 bases align to TRBD1. The CDR3 region has the DNA TGTGCCAGCAGCCCGGGACAGTCCTACAATGAGCAGTTCTTC. It encodes CASSPGQSYNEQFF.